These T cell receptor beta chains were read from a single sample in a study of CD8 T cells in Susac syndrome. TCRdb itself ran the immunoSEQ multiplex PCR reads through MiXCR, one entry per CDR3 protein. This table has about 2,300 distinct CDR3 sequences, around 75% appearing once. Sequencing was performed on CD8+ TEMRA cells from PBMCs. The receptor source for this set is a human donor with Susac syndrome. Each CDR3 is given with its conserved first and last residue. The order of the fields is J gene, D gene, clone size, V gene, CDR3 protein, CDR3 DNA. D genes are given only for firm matches. Rows give clone size only sometimes, using once, few, many, or a class for an expanded clone.

J gene: TRBJ2-1
D gene: -
clone size: -
V gene: TRBV3-1
CDR3 protein: CASSQEMVSIALGDNEQFF
CDR3 DNA: TGTGCCAGCAGCCAAGAGATGGTTAGTATAGCACTCGGCGACAATGAGCAGTTCTTC

J gene: TRBJ2-2
D gene: -
clone size: -
V gene: TRBV11-2
CDR3 protein: CASSLAGTLRAGELFF
CDR3 DNA: TGTGCCAGCAGTTTGGCCGGGACTCTGAGAGCCGGGGAGCTGTTTTTT

J gene: TRBJ1-1
D gene: -
clone size: -
V gene: TRBV30
CDR3 protein: CAWGLPDREAFF
CDR3 DNA: TGTGCCTGGGGACTTCCCGACCGTGAAGCTTTCTTT

J gene: TRBJ2-7
D gene: -
clone size: -
V gene: TRBV30
CDR3 protein: CAWSVLANPPGEQYF
CDR3 DNA: TGTGCCTGGAGTGTATTAGCCAACCCGCCGGGCGAGCAGTACTTC

J gene: TRBJ2-1
D gene: TRBD2
clone size: few
V gene: TRBV7-2
CDR3 protein: CASSLSERGGLSYNEQFF
CDR3 DNA: TGTGCCAGCAGCTTAAGTGAGCGGGGGGGCCTATCCTACAATGAGCAGTTCTTC

J gene: TRBJ1-6
D gene: -
clone size: -
V gene: TRBV12-3/TRBV12-4
CDR3 protein: CASSFGASGRIHSPLHF
CDR3 DNA: TGTGCCAGCAGTTTCGGCGCCTCAGGACGGATACATTCACCCCTCCACTTT

J gene: TRBJ1-1
D gene: -
clone size: few
V gene: TRBV6-1
CDR3 protein: CASSPGQGWTEAFF
CDR3 DNA: TGTGCCAGCAGCCCTGGGCAGGGTTGGACTGAAGCTTTCTTT

J gene: TRBJ2-2
D gene: TRBD2
clone size: few
V gene: TRBV5-1
CDR3 protein: CASSWTSGGTGELFF
CDR3 DNA: TGCGCCAGCAGCTGGACTAGCGGGGGAACCGGGGAGCTGTTTTTT

J gene: TRBJ1-2
D gene: -
clone size: -
V gene: TRBV12-5
CDR3 protein: CASERGPWVRGYGYTF
CDR3 DNA: TGTGCTAGTGAACGCGGGCCTTGGGTTCGAGGCTATGGCTACACCTTC

J gene: TRBJ2-5
D gene: TRBD1
clone size: -
V gene: TRBV28
CDR3 protein: CASSLIGTGEETQYF
CDR3 DNA: TGTGCCAGCAGTTTAATTGGGACAGGGGAGGAGACCCAGTACTTC

J gene: TRBJ2-7
D gene: TRBD2
clone size: large
V gene: TRBV30
CDR3 protein: CAWSVLATPPLEQYF
CDR3 DNA: TGTGCCTGGAGTGTACTAGCGACCCCCCCCCTCGAGCAGTACTTC

J gene: TRBJ2-1
D gene: TRBD2
clone size: -
V gene: TRBV4-2
CDR3 protein: CASSQTSGGGYNEQFF
CDR3 DNA: TGTGCCAGCAGCCAGACTAGCGGGGGGGGTTACAATGAGCAGTTCTTC

J gene: TRBJ2-7
D gene: TRBD1
clone size: once
V gene: TRBV10-3
CDR3 protein: CAISIPGQGYEQYF
CDR3 DNA: TGTGCCATCAGTATTCCGGGACAGGGTTACGAGCAGTACTTC

J gene: TRBJ2-3
D gene: TRBD2
clone size: few
V gene: TRBV4-1
CDR3 protein: CASSPLLAGGTDTQYF
CDR3 DNA: TGCGCCAGCAGCCCCCTTCTAGCGGGGGGCACAGATACGCAGTATTTT

J gene: TRBJ2-5
D gene: -
clone size: few
V gene: TRBV6-2/TRBV6-3
CDR3 protein: CASTEQVEETQYF
CDR3 DNA: TGTGCCAGCACCGAGCAGGTAGAAGAGACCCAGTACTTC

J gene: TRBJ2-1
D gene: TRBD2
clone size: -
V gene: TRBV29-1
CDR3 protein: CSVDSPASGGPYNEQFF
CDR3 DNA: TGCAGCGTTGACTCCCCGGCTAGCGGGGGCCCCTACAATGAGCAGTTCTTC

J gene: TRBJ2-1
D gene: -
clone size: -
V gene: TRBV7-6
CDR3 protein: CASSLFVSRVTVYNEQFF
CDR3 DNA: TGTGCCAGCAGCTTATTCGTCTCACGGGTAACTGTCTACAATGAGCAGTTCTTC

J gene: TRBJ1-2
D gene: -
clone size: -
V gene: TRBV10-3
CDR3 protein: CAISVRARELWYGYTF
CDR3 DNA: TGTGCCATCAGTGTTCGGGCCAGAGAGCTTTGGTATGGCTACACCTTC

J gene: TRBJ2-7
D gene: TRBD1
clone size: -
V gene: TRBV20-1
CDR3 protein: CSGGGQGPFYEQYF
CDR3 DNA: TGCAGTGGAGGCGGACAGGGGCCTTTCTACGAGCAGTACTTC

J gene: TRBJ2-3
D gene: -
clone size: -
V gene: TRBV10-2
CDR3 protein: CASTPGLVTDTQYF
CDR3 DNA: TGCGCCAGCACCCCGGGACTGGTAACAGATACGCAGTATTTT

J gene: TRBJ2-2
D gene: -
clone size: -
V gene: TRBV27
CDR3 protein: CASSLLGASATGELFF
CDR3 DNA: TGTGCCAGCAGTTTATTAGGGGCTAGCGCCACCGGGGAGCTGTTTTTT

J gene: TRBJ2-5
D gene: -
clone size: once
V gene: TRBV5-1
CDR3 protein: CASSLVAREETQYF
CDR3 DNA: TGCGCCAGCAGCTTGGTGGCTAGGGAAGAGACCCAGTACTTC

J gene: TRBJ2-1
D gene: -
clone size: few
V gene: TRBV7-2
CDR3 protein: CASSLSEYNEQFF
CDR3 DNA: TGTGCCAGCAGCTTATCAGAGTACAATGAGCAGTTCTTC

J gene: TRBJ2-2
D gene: -
clone size: -
V gene: TRBV7-9
CDR3 protein: CASSLLRGPNTGELFF
CDR3 DNA: TGTGCCAGCAGCTTATTAAGGGGCCCGAACACCGGGGAGCTGTTTTTT

J gene: TRBJ2-1
D gene: TRBD1
clone size: -
V gene: TRBV27
CDR3 protein: CASSLKQGYNEQFF
CDR3 DNA: TGTGCCAGCAGCTTGAAACAGGGGTACAATGAGCAGTTCTTC

J gene: TRBJ1-6
D gene: TRBD1
clone size: -
V gene: TRBV25-1
CDR3 protein: CASSWDRDDSPLHF
CDR3 DNA: TGTGCCAGCAGCTGGGACAGGGACGATTCACCCCTCCACTTT